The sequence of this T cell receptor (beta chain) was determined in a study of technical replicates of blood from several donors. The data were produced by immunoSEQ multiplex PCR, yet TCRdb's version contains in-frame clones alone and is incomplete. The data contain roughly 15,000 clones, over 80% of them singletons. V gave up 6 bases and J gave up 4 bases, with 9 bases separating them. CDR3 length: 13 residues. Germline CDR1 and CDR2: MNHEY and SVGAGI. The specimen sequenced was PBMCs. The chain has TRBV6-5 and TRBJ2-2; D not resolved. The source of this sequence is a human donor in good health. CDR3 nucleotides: TGTGCCAGCAGCCGTCTGAGCACCGGGGAGCTGTTTTTT. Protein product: CASSRLSTGELFF.